This TCR beta chain comes out of a study of T cell repertoires in cytomegalovirus infection. Study summary: Public TCR beta signatures marked donors with CMV infection and the matching HLA. Study results and limitations: HLA-C-restricted CMV-specific TCR beta clonotypes prevailed in the ex vivo response. Individuals carrying CMV plus the relevant HLA were identified by cumulative frequency of public TCR beta families.

MiXCR was run by TCRdb on the reads, yielding one entry per CDR3 protein. The sample lists about 310,000 distinct CDR3 sequences, about a sixth occurring once. The CDR3 is made up of 16 amino acids. Looked up from germline, CDR1 is MGHRA and CDR2 is YSYEKL. V dropped 0 bases and J dropped 0 bases, with 9 bases sitting between them. This clonotype was counted at least ten times. Its antigen is unidentified. The chain combines TRBV4-1 with TRBJ1-5, with D tentatively TRBD1 (6 bases). This receptor was identified in a human donor in good health (CMV status not recorded). Some clones in this sample may be carry-over from other donors' samples. Sequencing used PBMCs. CDR3: CASSQESRGSNQPQHF. In DNA, the CDR3 is TGCGCCAGCAGCCAAGAAAGCAGGGGTAGCAATCAGCCCCAGCATTTT.